The present T cell receptor beta chain was sequenced within a study of regulatory T cells in long-lasting Graves disease. This sample's time point: persistent/refractory GD, antithyroid drugs over 5 years with positive TRAb. After RNA was extracted from PBMCs, the TCR library was made from it. With iRepertoire HTBI primers and Arm-PCR of CDR3 regions, TCR beta libraries were built. A single record per CDR3 protein comes from TCRdb applying MiXCR to the multiplex PCR reads. The sample carries around 450,000 distinct CDR3 sequences, roughly 21% recorded once. Germline assignment: CDR1 SGHRS and CDR2 YFSETQ. Trimming cost V 5 bases and J 5 bases; bases outside gene matches: 8. The CDR3 runs to 15 residues. Regarding the study as a whole: TCR diversity in persistent Graves' patients was below that of newly diagnosed ones.

The table lists this clonotype with a few counts. Its antigen remains unknown. Here the sequenced sample was peripheral blood mononuclear cells (PBMCs), taken when the disease was refractory, from a patient treated with antithyroid drugs. The chain recombines TRBV5-1 with TRBJ2-5; 11 bases line up with TRBD2. This sequence was found in a female donor with Graves disease. DNA of the CDR3: TGCGCCAGCAGTTCTAGCGGGGGGCTGTACGAGACCCAGTACTTC. Protein product: CASSSSGGLYETQYF.